This entry features one T cell receptor (beta chain) sequence. TCRdb's copy holds only in-frame clones and misses some; the assay was immunoSEQ multiplex PCR. The sample has over 250,000 clones, 80% to 90% seen once; the top ten hold 9.5% to 13%. This record comes from a study of blood T cell repertoires in COVID-19. The V and J ends lost 4 bases and 0 bases, in that order; junction bases with no gene match: 10. The CDR3 has 18 residues. Germline CDR1 is MNHEY and CDR2 is SMNVEV (reference sequence). The Seattle patients, enrolled during active infection, were followed longitudinally. Sequencing input: peripheral blood. The source is a woman between 65 and 79 years old with COVID-19, enrolled during active disease. The chain joins TRBV27 to TRBJ2-3; TRBD2 matches 10 bases. The CDR3: CASSSYPSGGLSTDTQYF. CDR3 coding DNA: TGTGCCAGCAGTTCGTACCCTAGCGGGGGCTTGAGCACAGATACGCAGTATTTT.